This T cell receptor (beta chain) was recorded in a study of blood T cells in healthy people across ages (dated by TCRdb to between 2014 and 2016). For the wider study: In model experiments, template switching captured roughly one uniquely barcoded TCR beta cDNA molecule for every two T cells. The donors were split into four age groups: young (average around 16 years), middle-aged (about 40), aged (more than 60) and long-lived (roughly 86). The study measured age-related changes in TCR beta repertoire diversity using deep sequencing normalized with unique cDNA molecular identifiers. To avoid experimental bias, donors of different ages were randomly spread across the sequencing lanes. Two additional independent replicas of 1 million unique cDNA reads from the same blood draw were analyzed for two donors (one aged 18 to 29 and one aged 80 or older).

Libraries came from 5' RACE. Sequencing relied on an Illumina HiSeq 2500. The second PCR ran for about 6 to 11 cycles and used a J-beta primer mix along with a sample-barcoded 5' primer. A unique molecular identifier was introduced onto each TCR beta cDNA molecule by a template-switch 5' adaptor carrying 12 random nucleotides. At least 3 million CDR3-containing paired-end reads were obtained from each sample. First-strand cDNA synthesis was performed from all RNA using the Mint cDNA synthesis kit, with priming by a TRBC-specific oligonucleotide. Following uracil-DNA glycosylase treatment, a first 18-cycle PCR with universal primers M1SS and BC2_uni_R was performed on all cDNA. The authors' pipeline ran thus. For normalization, 1 million high-quality reads, each with a distinct molecular identifier, were randomly selected from each sample. Reads with shared molecular identifiers were discarded instead of being binned into consensus sequences. MiTCR, with a Q25 quality threshold and the strictest error-elimination algorithm, was used for CDR3 identification, clonotype clustering and error correction. A nonparametric unseen species model using Euler transformation provided a lower-bound estimate of total TCR beta diversity. The public sequencing data were trimmed at Q25 with fastp and processed into clonotypes with MiXCR by TCRdb, which kept only in-frame beta chains. Every CDR3 protein is listed once, alongside the most common genes and DNA of its rows. The V and J calls come from TCRdb's annotation, not from the publication. The sample contains some 790,000 distinct CDR3 sequences, 29% of them found a single time. 15% to 20% of the sample is held by the ten biggest clonotypes.

Of note for this clonotype: What this receptor recognizes is not known. A much larger clone lies a single base off, so this may be a read error.

Spanning cysteine to phenylalanine, the CDR3 consists of 17 amino acids. Kept here is only the CDR3 DNA, which spans 51 bases and is read in frame from base 1. V drops 0 bases and J drops 13 bases, leaving 25 bases in between. CDR1 and CDR2 were assigned from the germline V gene as LGHNA and YSLEER. The roughly 39 donors, aged roughly 6 to 95 years, were systemically healthy Caucasian individuals from Russia. Ten milliliters of peripheral blood were drawn from each donor into EDTA-treated Vacutainer tubes. Ficoll-Paque density-gradient centrifugation was used to isolate PBMCs, with at least 6.5 million per sample. Total RNA, at least 6 micrograms per sample, was extracted from PBMCs with Trizol reagent. For every donor, an aliquot of PBMCs went through flow cytometry to measure the percentages of naive CD45RAhigh/CD27high T cells. General conclusions and limits of the study: Because donor CMV infection status was unknown, age-related changes in expanded clonotypes were potentially confounded. Estimates of total diversity from one million sequenced T cells were regarded as lower bounds and underestimates. As age increased, observed TCR beta diversity per million T cells dropped in a roughly linear way, and a significant reduction was already evident by age about 40. Compared with the aged group, the long-lived group had more naive CD4+ T cells, fewer expanded clones and increased TCR diversity, suggesting age selection. There was a strong correlation between observed TCR beta diversity and the percentage of naive T cells measured by flow cytometry. Conclusive comparison of naive and antigen-experienced compartments was prevented by the profiling of bulk unsorted PBMCs.

The receptor was derived from a woman older than 75 in good health. The sample consisted of blood. Here the chain combines TRBV4-3 and TRBJ2-1, with an unclear D gene assignment. CDR3 reads: CASSQDLGVLSGETQFF. The DNA reads as follows: TGCGCCAGCAGCCAAGATCTCGGCGTCTTGTCAGGAGAGACCCAGTTCTTC.